The next 25 T cell receptor beta chains were all read from a single sample in a study of cytomegalovirus exposure and HLA in healthy donors. Data came from immunoSEQ multiplex PCR; TCRdb stores just in-frame clones and leaves some out. The sample lists about 120,000 clones; roughly 87% were seen once. Sequenced: PBMCs. The receptors derive from a woman aged 18-35 years in good health and CMV-seronegative.

J is TRBJ2-2 and V is TRBV4-3; weak D call: TRBD2 (6 bases). In germline, CDR1 is LGHNA, CDR2 YSLEER. This CDR3 region has 15 residues. V was clipped by 0 bases and J by 7 bases, with 12 bases between them. The CDR3 DNA reads as TGCGCCAGCAGCCAAGATTTCGGAGGGATCGGGGAGCTGTTTTTT. Its translation: CASSQDFGGIGELFF.

This clone was detected a few times. V and J are TRBV27 and TRBJ1-2; 8 bases align to TRBD1. CDR1 and CDR2 (germline): MNHEY, SMNVEV (reference sequence). There are 14 residues in the CDR3. V lost 6 bases and J lost 6; bases outside the gene matches: 9. CDR3 region: CASRRQGSKDGYTF. CDR3 coding DNA: TGTGCCAGCAGGCGACAGGGGTCAAAGGATGGCTACACCTTC.

The rearrangement joins TRBV4-2 to TRBJ1-4; 9 bases match TRBD1. Germline lookup yields CDR1 LGHNA and CDR2 YNFKEQ. Trimming cost V 3 bases and J 5 bases; bases outside gene matches: 7. The CDR3 has 16 amino acids. This CDR3 is CASSHAGQGKNEKLFF. The CDR3, as DNA: TGTGCCAGCAGCCATGCGGGACAGGGAAAAAATGAAAAACTGTTTTTT.

The rearrangement links TRBV28 to TRBJ1-3, with TRBD1 matching 7 bases. CDR1 and CDR2 (germline): MDHEN, SYDVKM. Losses at the gene ends were 2 bases for V and 0 bases for J; bases not matched to a gene: 1. This CDR3 spans 15 amino acids. This chain's CDR3 is CASSLGTASGNTIYF. CDR3 sequence (DNA): TGTGCCAGCAGTTTAGGGACAGCCTCTGGAAACACCATATATTTT.

This chain joins TRBV30 and TRBJ1-1, with D perhaps matching TRBD1 (5 bases). In germline, CDR1 is GTSNPN, CDR2 SVGIG (reference sequence). V lost 0 bases, J lost 10 bases, and 9 bases lay in between. The CDR3 is made up of 11 amino acids. CDR3 coding DNA: TGTGCCTGGAGTGTCGGCGGGGGAGCTTTCTTT. Protein sequence: CAWSVGGGAFF.

This clone was seen a handful of times. The CDR3 here is CASSPEGSVEQYF. The CDR3 nucleotides are TGTGCCAGCAGCCCCGAGGGAAGTGTCGAGCAGTACTTC. The chain uses TRBV9 and TRBJ2-7, with a tentative D call TRBD2 (5 bases). In germline, CDR1 is SGDLS, CDR2 YYNGEE. This CDR3 has 13 residues. Trimming removed 4 bases at V and 6 bases at J, with 14 bases between.

This clone was detected only once. The gene calls are TRBV5-1 and TRBJ2-7; D gene ambiguous. V lost 4 bases and J 0 bases, leaving 11 bases between the germline ends. The CDR3 has 14 amino acids. Germline V gene sequence: CDR1 SGHRS, CDR2 YFSETQ. This CDR3 is CASSPDLNSYEQYF. CDR3 coding DNA: TGCGCCAGCAGCCCCGACTTAAACTCCTACGAGCAGTACTTC.

The genes are TRBV29-1 and TRBJ2-1; tentative D call: TRBD1 (5 bases). The CDR3 extends over 14 amino acids. Between the trimmed V and J ends, which lost 1 base and 3 bases, there was a span of 10 bases. Germline V CDR1 and CDR2: SQVTM, ANQGSEA. CDR3 sequence: CSVEGETVYNEQFF. The CDR3 nucleotides are TGCAGCGTTGAAGGTGAGACAGTCTACAATGAGCAGTTCTTC.

CDR3 DNA sequence: TGCGCCAGCAGCTTGGAAGGGGTCACCGGGGAGCTGTTTTTT. It specifies CASSLEGVTGELFF. The chain has TRBV5-1 and TRBJ2-2; perhaps TRBD1 as D (5 bases). This CDR3 comprises 14 residues. The germline V and J ends were trimmed by 0 bases and 4 bases, with 7 bases remaining between them. Germline CDR1 and CDR2: SGHRS and YFSETQ.

The genes are TRBV28 and TRBJ1-1, with no clear D. CDR1 MDHEN and CDR2 SYDVKM come from the germline V gene. CDR3 length: 13 amino acids. The V gene lost 3 bases and the J gene lost 7 bases, with 12 bases spanning the gap. The CDR3 sequence is CASSFLLEGEAFF. The CDR3 nucleotides read TGTGCCAGCAGTTTCTTGTTGGAGGGTGAAGCTTTCTTT.

The table lists this clone with a count of one. The chain is built from TRBV7-6 and TRBJ2-7; D not certain. Germline CDR1 is SGHVS and CDR2 is FNYEAQ. The CDR3 is 17 residues long. Between the trimmed V and J ends, which lost 1 base and 7 bases, there was a span of 23 bases. The CDR3 DNA sequence: TGTGCCAGCAGCTTAGTTTCAGGCATAACCACCTACGAAGAGCAGTACTTC. Protein: CASSLVSGITTYEEQYF.

Worth noting for this clone: Other DNA sequences in this specimen translate into the identical CDR3. The genes are TRBV28 and TRBJ2-3; TRBD2 matches at 7 bases. With 6 bases clipped from V and 1 base from J, the junction kept 4 bases outside the gene matches. The CDR3 length is 14 residues. Germline assignment: CDR1 MDHEN and CDR2 SYDVKM. The CDR3 nucleotides read TGTGCCAGCAGGCGGGCGGGAGGCACAGATACGCAGTATTTT. Encoded protein: CASRRAGGTDTQYF.

The rearrangement uses TRBV29-1 and TRBJ1-4, with TRBD1 matching 8 bases. With V trimmed by 4 bases and J by 9 bases, 1 base remained unmatched. This CDR3 comprises 11 residues. Germline CDR1 reads SQVTM; CDR2 reads ANQGSEA. The CDR3 spells CSVGTGQKLFF. The DNA for the CDR3 is TGCAGCGTTGGGACAGGGCAAAAACTGTTTTTT.

V usage is TRBV10-1 and J usage is TRBJ2-2, with a tentative D call TRBD1 (6 bases). Trimming stripped 5 bases from V and 1 base from J, with 14 bases between. The V gene's germline CDR1 is WNHNN and CDR2 SYGVQD (reference sequence). CDR3 length: 16 residues. For the CDR3, the DNA is TGCGCCAGCAGTCGCAACCTGGACAGGAACACCGGGGAGCTGTTTTTT. Amino acid sequence: CASSRNLDRNTGELFF.

The chain is built from TRBV28 and TRBJ2-7, with TRBD2 matching 7 bases. From germline, CDR1 is MDHEN and CDR2 SYDVKM. The V gene end was trimmed by 3 bases and the J gene end by 4 bases; junction bases not matched to a gene: 15. CDR3 length: 17 residues. CDR3 sequence: CASSFGGRGLGVYEQYF. The CDR3 DNA reads as TGTGCCAGCAGTTTCGGGGGTAGAGGACTAGGGGTTTACGAGCAGTACTTC.

The chain recombines TRBV7-8 with TRBJ2-2; D is unclear. The CDR3 is 13 amino acids. V was clipped by 1 base and J by 4 bases, with 4 bases between them. From germline, CDR1 is SGHVS and CDR2 FQNEAQ. In DNA form, the CDR3 reads TGTGCCAGCAGCTTAGTCCTCACCGGGGAGCTGTTTTTT. As protein: CASSLVLTGELFF. Full variable domain (outside the CDR3, taken from reference TRBV7-8 and TRBJ2-2): GAGVSQSPRYKVAKRGQDVALRCDPISGHVSLFWYQQALGQGPEFLTYFQNEAQLDKSGLPSDRFFAERPEGSVSTLKIQRTQQEDSAVYLCASSLVLTGELFFGEGSRLTVL.

The chain uses TRBV6-5 and TRBJ2-1; TRBD2 aligns across 13 bases. This CDR3 has 15 residues. V dropped 8 bases and J dropped 7; count of bases not matched to a gene: 8. CDR1 is MNHEY, CDR2 SVGAGI, per germline. Written as DNA, the CDR3 is TGTGCCAGCGCCAGCGGACTAGCGGGAGCGAATGAGCAGTTCTTC. Translated: CASASGLAGANEQFF.

The CDR3 DNA reads TGTGCCAGCAGTGAGGACTTCCCGAACACCGGGGAGCTGTTTTTT. It is translated as CASSEDFPNTGELFF. The J gene is TRBJ2-2, the V gene TRBV2, with a weak D call TRBD2 (5 bases). The germline V gene has CDR1 SNHLY and CDR2 FYNNEI. The length of the CDR3 is 15 residues. The V gene lost 3 bases and the J gene lost 0 bases, with 8 bases spanning the gap. Filled out from reference TRBV2 and TRBJ2-2, the complete variable domain reads EPEVTQTPSHQVTQMGQEVILRCVPISNHLYFYWYRQILGQKVEFLVSFYNNEISEKSEIFDDQFSVERPDGSNFTLKIRSTKLEDSAMYFCASSEDFPNTGELFFGEGSRLTVL.

The rearrangement links TRBV23-1 to TRBJ2-1; D unresolved. TRBV23-1 is assigned to the ORF class and has an uncertain function. Between the trimmed V and J ends, which lost 8 bases and 2 bases, there was a span of 13 bases. The CDR3 runs to 14 residues. The DNA of the CDR3 is TGCGCCAGCTACGGAGCGTCTACCTACAATGAGCAGTTCTTC. The encoded protein is CASYGASTYNEQFF.

This clone was seen more than once but under ten times. The chain links TRBV28 to TRBJ1-4; unclear D gene. The germline CDR1 and CDR2 sequences are MDHEN and SYDVKM. V shed 3 bases and J shed 7 bases, with 12 bases lying between them. The CDR3 sequence is 14 residues long. The CDR3 sequence: CASSLGRVGEKLFF. Here the CDR3 DNA reads TGTGCCAGCAGTTTGGGGAGGGTTGGTGAAAAACTGTTTTTT.

The chain combines TRBV5-4 with TRBJ1-2; 10 nucleotides line up with TRBD1. V dropped 4 bases and J dropped 7; count of bases not matched to a gene: 1. In germline, CDR1 is SGHNT, CDR2 YYREEE (reference sequence). This CDR3 has 12 amino acids. The CDR3 bases are TGTGCCAGCAGCAGACAGGGGGCTGGCTACACCTTC. Its protein product is CASSRQGAGYTF.

The chain uses TRBV27 and TRBJ1-2; the D gene is possibly TRBD1 (6 bases). CDR1 and CDR2 from the germline V gene are MNHEY and SMNVEV (reference sequence). The CDR3 is 14 residues long. V lost 5 bases and J 6 bases, leaving 16 bases between the germline ends. In DNA form, the CDR3 reads TGTGCCAGCAGTCCGACAGGAGGGGGGGATGGCTACACCTTC. It specifies CASSPTGGGDGYTF.

This clone occurred once. This sequence joins TRBV27 and TRBJ2-7; D perhaps matches TRBD2 (7 bases). The germline V gene encodes CDR1 MNHEY and CDR2 SMNVEV (reference sequence). Between the trimmed V and J ends, which lost 0 bases and 2 bases, there was a span of 8 bases. The CDR3 consists of 14 residues. CDR3 in amino acids: CASSLSGGPYEQYF. In nucleotides, the CDR3 is TGTGCCAGCAGTTTATCCGGGGGGCCCTACGAGCAGTACTTC.

This clone was counted a few times. CDR3 sequence: CASSLAEAYGYTF. CDR3 nucleotides: TGTGCCAGTAGTTTGGCAGAGGCCTATGGCTACACCTTC. The chain employs TRBV19 and TRBJ1-2; D is undetermined. With 5 bases removed from V and 4 bases from J, the gap between germline ends came to 11 bases. There are 13 residues in the CDR3. Germline V gene sequence: CDR1 LNHDA, CDR2 SQIVND (reference sequence).

CDR3 sequence (DNA): TGTGCCAGCAGCCATAAATCTTTCTTAGCTGGCTACGAGCAGTACGTC. Protein: CASSHKSFLAGYEQYV. J is TRBJ2-7 and V is TRBV11-2; D is unresolved. Deletions cut 5 bases from V and 3 bases from J, with 20 bases between. The germline gives CDR1 SGHAT, CDR2 FQNNGV. The CDR3 runs 16 residues.